These 17 T cell receptor beta chains were sequenced from one sample in a study of shared clonotypes between healthy human individuals. The method was immunoSEQ multiplex PCR; TCRdb's version includes in-frame clones alone and lacks a portion of them. The profile shows around 940,000 clones, 76% of them singletons. Material: memory CD4+ T cells sorted from blood. Noted subset: CD45RA-negative fraction. The receptor source for this set is a man in his late teens or twenties in good health.

The chain employs TRBV5-6 and TRBJ1-2; D perhaps matches TRBD1 (6 bases). CDR1 is SGHDT and CDR2 is YYEEEE in the germline V gene. The CDR3 extends over 14 amino acids. V was pared by 4 bases and J by 4 bases, with 14 bases between. The CDR3 nucleotides read TGTGCCAGCAGCCTACAGGGTTTTGTCTATGGCTACACCTTC. This codes for CASSLQGFVYGYTF. Supplemented by reference TRBV5-6 and TRBJ1-2, the full variable domain reads DAGVTQSPTHLIKTRGQQVTLRCSPKSGHDTVSWYQQALGQGPQFIFQYYEEEERQRGNFPDRFSGHQFPNYSSELNVNALLLGDSALYLCASSLQGFVYGYTFGSGTRLTVV.

The chain employs TRBV28 and TRBJ2-7, with 7 bases aligning to TRBD1. Germline loops: CDR1 MDHEN, CDR2 SYDVKM. The CDR3 sequence is 14 residues long. After removal of 6 bases from V and 6 bases from J, the junction contained 11 bases not matched to a gene. CDR3 amino acids: CASSRTGVVSEQYF. The CDR3 DNA reads TGTGCCAGCAGCCGGACAGGAGTTGTTTCCGAGCAGTACTTC. The entire variable domain, with the rest obtained from reference TRBV28 and TRBJ2-7, is as follows: DVKVTQSSRYLVKRTGEKVFLECVQDMDHENMFWYRQDPGLGLRLIYFSYDVKMKEKGDIPEGYSVSREKKERFSLILESASTNQTSMYLCASSRTGVVSEQYFGPGTRLTVT.

This chain links TRBV7-8 with TRBJ2-7, with D unclear. From germline, CDR1 is SGHVS and CDR2 FQNEAQ. The CDR3 extends over 13 amino acids. Between the trimmed V and J ends, which lost 2 bases and 4 bases, there was a span of 9 bases. DNA of the CDR3: TGTGCCAGCAGCTTAAGCAGGACGTACGAGCAGTACTTC. This encodes CASSLSRTYEQYF. Full variable domain (missing parts from reference TRBV7-8 and TRBJ2-7): GAGVSQSPRYKVAKRGQDVALRCDPISGHVSLFWYQQALGQGPEFLTYFQNEAQLDKSGLPSDRFFAERPEGSVSTLKIQRTQQEDSAVYLCASSLSRTYEQYFGPGTRLTVT.

The V call is TRBV30, the J call TRBJ2-7; D remains ambiguous. This CDR3 comprises 12 residues. The germline CDR1 and CDR2 sequences are GTSNPN and SVGIG (reference sequence). Trimming pared 1 base from V and 1 base from J, leaving 5 bases between. The CDR3 region is CAWSATSYEQYF. Here the CDR3 DNA reads TGTGCCTGGAGTGCTACTTCCTACGAGCAGTACTTC.

CDR3: CASSMVNRDRGPSLHF. The DNA of the CDR3 is TGTGCCAGTAGTATGGTTAATCGGGACAGGGGCCCGAGCCTCCACTTT. The rearrangement uses TRBV19 and TRBJ1-6; 10 nucleotides line up with TRBD1. The CDR3 contains 16 residues. Looked up from germline, CDR1 is LNHDA and CDR2 is SQIVND (reference sequence). With V trimmed by 3 bases and J by 15 bases, 14 bases remained unmatched.

The chain employs TRBV2 and TRBJ2-7, with D hard to call. This CDR3 has 11 amino acids. Germline CDR1 reads SNHLY; CDR2 reads FYNNEI. Trimming took 4 bases from V and 6 from J, leaving 7 bases between them. The DNA for the CDR3 is TGTGCCAGCAGTGTTGGTATCGAGCAGTACTTC. Translated: CASSVGIEQYF.

The CDR3 reads CSVASAGYNEQFF. CDR3 DNA sequence: TGCAGCGTTGCGTCGGCAGGGTACAATGAGCAGTTCTTC. The chain uses TRBV29-1 and TRBJ2-1; weak D call: TRBD1 (5 bases). The CDR3 runs to 13 residues. V was pared by 4 bases and J by 4 bases, with 11 bases between. Germline V CDR1 and CDR2: SQVTM, ANQGSEA.

This chain joins TRBV30 and TRBJ2-1; 13 bases line up with TRBD2. Germline lookup yields CDR1 GTSNPN and CDR2 SVGIG (reference sequence). Trimming took 5 bases from V and 9 from J; bases not matched to a gene: 4. The CDR3 loop spans 13 amino acids. DNA of the CDR3: TGTGCCTGGGGACTAGCGGGGGTGGGTGAGCAGTTCTTC. This encodes CAWGLAGVGEQFF.

This clone was seen repeatedly, ten times or more. V usage is TRBV7-9 and J usage is TRBJ2-5; a possible D gene is TRBD1 (5 bases). The CDR3 is made up of 15 amino acids. V lost 0 bases to trimming and J lost 4 bases, with 12 bases between them. Germline CDR1 reads SEHNR; CDR2 reads FQNEAQ (reference sequence). The CDR3 protein is CASSLAGPLGETQYF. DNA for the CDR3: TGTGCCAGCAGCTTAGCGGGGCCCCTCGGAGAGACCCAGTACTTC.

The CDR3 loop is CASSESATSGGYF. The CDR3 DNA reads as TGCGCCAGCAGTGAGTCGGCGACTAGCGGGGGGTATTTT. V usage is TRBV10-2 and J usage is TRBJ2-3, with 12 bases fitting TRBD2. CDR3 size: 13 residues. The V segment lost 0 bases and the J segment 14 bases; nucleotides outside the gene matches: 3. Germline V CDR1 and CDR2: WSHSY, SAAADI.

This clone has only a few counts. This chain links TRBV30 with TRBJ1-1; tentative D call: TRBD1 (5 bases). CDR3 length: 12 amino acids. Trimming removed 3 bases from V and 5 bases from J, with 10 bases in between. Germline V lookup: CDR1 GTSNPN, CDR2 SVGIG (reference sequence). The CDR3 nucleotides read TGTGCCTGGAGCAGGGTTCAGACTGAAGCTTTCTTT. Translating it yields CAWSRVQTEAFF.

The rearrangement joins TRBV7-9 to TRBJ2-7; D ambiguous. Deletions cut 1 base from V and 2 bases from J, with 6 bases between. Germline V gives CDR1 SEHNR, CDR2 FQNEAQ (reference sequence). The length of the CDR3 is 13 residues. CDR3 sequence reads: CASSLVEPYEQYF. In nucleotides, the CDR3 is TGTGCCAGCAGCTTAGTGGAGCCCTACGAGCAGTACTTC.

In the case of this clone: Given a much more abundant clone one base away, this may be a read error. The rearrangement uses TRBV9 and TRBJ2-3; the D gene could be TRBD1 or TRBD2 (5 bases each). This CDR3 comprises 15 residues. CDR1 and CDR2 (germline): SGDLS, YYNGEE. The CDR3, as DNA: TGTGCCAGCAGCGCCCGGGACCGCCTCCCAGATATGCAGTATTTT. This sequence encodes CASSARDRLPDMQYF. The variable domain in full, completed from reference TRBV9 and TRBJ2-3, reads DSGVTQTPKHLITATGQRVTLRCSPRSGDLSVYWYQQSLDQGLQFLIQYYNGEERAKGNILERFSAQQFPDLHSELNLSSLELGDSALYFCASSARDRLPDMQYFGPGTRLTVL.

The chain combines TRBV5-1 with TRBJ2-7; D tentatively fits TRBD1 or TRBD2 (5 bases each). The V end lost 4 bases, the J end lost 7 bases, and 21 bases lay between the germline ends. Germline V gene sequence: CDR1 SGHRS, CDR2 YFSETQ. This CDR3 contains 15 residues. DNA for the CDR3: TGCGCCAGCAGCACGTCCGGGGCAGGGCCTCGGGAGCAGTACTTC. Its protein is CASSTSGAGPREQYF.

DNA for the CDR3: TGTGCCAGCAGCGACCGGCCGCGGTCCCAAGAGACCCAGTACTTC. Its protein product is CASSDRPRSQETQYF. This chain connects TRBV2 to TRBJ2-5; D is undetermined. This CDR3 spans 15 amino acids. V was shortened by 6 bases and J by 1 base, with 15 bases between the two germline ends. Per the germline V gene, CDR1 is SNHLY and CDR2 is FYNNEI.

This clone appeared a few times. The chain is built from TRBV9 and TRBJ1-2, with D possibly TRBD1 on 5 matching bases. V shed 4 bases and J shed 2 bases, with 12 bases lying between them. CDR3 length: 14 residues. CDR1 and CDR2 from the germline V gene are SGDLS and YYNGEE. CDR3 loop: CASSPGGGNYGYTF. The CDR3 DNA follows: TGTGCCAGCAGCCCAGGCGGGGGGAACTATGGCTACACCTTC.

The rearrangement joins TRBV19 to TRBJ2-3, with TRBD2 identical over 13 bases. The germline V gene has CDR1 LNHDA and CDR2 SQIVND (reference sequence). The J segment lost 3 bases and the V segment lost 5 bases, leaving 5 bases of the junction unmatched. There are 16 residues in the CDR3. The CDR3 loop reads CASSRRTSGRTDTQYF. The CDR3 coding sequence is TGTGCCAGTAGTCGCCGGACTAGCGGGAGAACAGATACGCAGTATTTT.